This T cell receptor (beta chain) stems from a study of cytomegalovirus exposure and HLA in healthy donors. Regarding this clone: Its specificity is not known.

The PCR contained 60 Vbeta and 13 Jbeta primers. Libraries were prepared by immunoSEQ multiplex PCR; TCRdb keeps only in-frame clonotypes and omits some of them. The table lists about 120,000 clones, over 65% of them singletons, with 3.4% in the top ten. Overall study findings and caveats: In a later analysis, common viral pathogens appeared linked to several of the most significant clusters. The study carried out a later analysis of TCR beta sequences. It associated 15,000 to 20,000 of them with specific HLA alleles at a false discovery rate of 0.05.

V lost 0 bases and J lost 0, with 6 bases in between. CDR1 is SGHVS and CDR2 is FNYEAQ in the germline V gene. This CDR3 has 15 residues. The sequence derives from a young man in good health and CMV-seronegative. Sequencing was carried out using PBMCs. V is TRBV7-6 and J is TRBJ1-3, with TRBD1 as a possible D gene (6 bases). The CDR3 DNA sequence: TGTGCCAGCAGCTTAGCAGGGGGCTCTGGAAACACCATATATTTT. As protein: CASSLAGGSGNTIYF.